Each of the 30 T cell receptor beta chains below was sequenced from the same sample in a study of blood T cell repertoires in COVID-19. Measured with immunoSEQ multiplex PCR; TCRdb has only the in-frame clones, and not every one. The sample has 450,000 or so clones, about 88% seen once. Input material: peripheral blood. The receptor source for this set is a man aged 18-30 years with COVID-19, enrolled during active disease.

CDR3 sequence (DNA): TGCGCCAGCAGCCTGTACGGGACTAGCGGCCCTGGTGTGGACAATGAGCAGTTCTTC. It codes for CASSLYGTSGPGVDNEQFF. This chain uses TRBV5-1 with TRBJ2-1; TRBD2 matches 11 bases. The CDR3 covers 19 residues. Germline CDR1 SGHRS, CDR2 YFSETQ. Losses at the gene ends were 4 bases for V and 5 bases for J; bases not matched to a gene: 17. The full variable domain, with the rest looked up from reference TRBV5-1 and TRBJ2-1, is KAGVTQTPRYLIKTRGQQVTLSCSPISGHRSVSWYQQTPGQGLQFLFEYFSETQRNKGNFPGRFSGRQFSNSRSEMNVSTLELGDSALYLCASSLYGTSGPGVDNEQFFGPGTRLTVL.

This chain links TRBV10-1 with TRBJ2-7, with D maybe TRBD2 (6 bases). CDR1 is WNHNN, CDR2 SYGVQD, per germline (reference sequence). V shed 3 bases and J shed 5 bases, with 17 bases lying between them. This CDR3 has 15 amino acids. In DNA, the CDR3 is TGCGCCAGCAGTGACCACGGCGGGGTCGGGGACGAGCAGTACTTC. It is translated as CASSDHGGVGDEQYF.

V and J are TRBV29-1 and TRBJ2-2, with TRBD1 as a possible D gene (6 bases). The CDR3 length is 14 residues. Germline loops: CDR1 SQVTM, CDR2 ANQGSEA. V was shortened by 7 bases and J by 6 bases, with 18 bases between the two germline ends. The CDR3 DNA reads as TGCAGCGCCGTACTTACAGGGCTGGCCGGGGAGCTGTTTTTT. It specifies CSAVLTGLAGELFF.

This clone was seen only once. The chain uses TRBV19 and TRBJ2-3, with D tentatively TRBD2 (5 bases). This CDR3 contains 11 residues. Per the germline V gene, CDR1 is LNHDA and CDR2 is SQIVND (reference sequence). The V and J ends lost 8 bases and 3 bases respectively, with 6 bases between them. The CDR3 DNA reads as TGTGCCAGTGCGGGTACAGATACGCAGTATTTT. This translates into CASAGTDTQYF.

The gene calls are TRBV12-3 or TRBV12-4 and TRBJ2-7, with a tentative D call TRBD2 (6 bases). Trimming cost V 6 bases and J 9 bases, with 15 bases left between them. This CDR3 contains 12 residues. The CDR3 DNA reads as TGTGCCAGCAGCCCCGATTCTAGCGCGCAGTACTTC. Its protein product is CASSPDSSAQYF.

This chain links TRBV6-5 with TRBJ1-5; D remains unclear. In germline, CDR1 is MNHEY, CDR2 SVGAGI. The CDR3 loop spans 14 amino acids. With 5 bases removed from V and 4 bases from J, the gap between germline ends came to 12 bases. CDR3 coding DNA: TGTGCCAGCAGTCTTCAGGCGTTTAATCAGCCCCAGCATTTT. It yields the protein CASSLQAFNQPQHF.

V usage is TRBV19 and J usage is TRBJ2-3; 9 bases are a match to TRBD1. Germline V lookup: CDR1 LNHDA, CDR2 SQIVND (reference sequence). The CDR3 sequence is 15 residues long. The V and J ends lost 3 bases and 6 bases, in that order; junction bases with no gene match: 7. The CDR3 here is CASSMGTGFLDTQYF. The CDR3 DNA sequence: TGTGCCAGTAGTATGGGGACAGGGTTTTTGGATACGCAGTATTTT.

The genes are TRBV6-6 and TRBJ1-1, with D hard to call. Per germline, CDR1 MNHNY and CDR2 SVGAGI (reference sequence). This CDR3 comprises 13 residues. Trimming pared 5 bases from V and 2 bases from J, leaving 9 bases between. CDR3 sequence: CASSQNSNTEAFF. CDR3 DNA: TGTGCCAGCAGTCAGAACAGTAACACTGAAGCTTTCTTT.

The rearrangement uses TRBV5-5 and TRBJ2-3; TRBD2 matches at 11 bases. J was trimmed by 0 bases and V by 0 bases; bases with no gene match: 3. The CDR3 consists of 17 residues. Germline loops: CDR1 SGHKS, CDR2 YYEKEE (reference sequence). The CDR3 loop reads CASSLVTSGTSTDTQYF. CDR3 coding DNA: TGTGCCAGCAGCTTGGTGACTAGCGGGACCAGCACAGATACGCAGTATTTT.

V is TRBV5-1 and J is TRBJ2-3; TRBD2 is a possible D gene (7 bases). Deletions cut 7 bases from V and 2 bases from J, with 20 bases between. The CDR3 extends over 16 amino acids. Germline CDR1 and CDR2: SGHRS and YFSETQ. The CDR3 is CASGVGGGGPTDTQYF. DNA for the CDR3: TGCGCCAGCGGCGTGGGGGGCGGGGGCCCCACAGATACGCAGTATTTT. The variable domain in full, completed from reference TRBV5-1 and TRBJ2-3, reads KAGVTQTPRYLIKTRGQQVTLSCSPISGHRSVSWYQQTPGQGLQFLFEYFSETQRNKGNFPGRFSGRQFSNSRSEMNVSTLELGDSALYLCASGVGGGGPTDTQYFGPGTRLTVL.

The gene calls are TRBV11-3 and TRBJ2-6, with 13 bases that match TRBD2. CDR1 SGHNT and CDR2 YENEEA come from the germline V gene. The CDR3 covers 20 residues. The trim removed 5 bases at V and 0 bases at J, leaving 10 bases unmatched. In DNA form, the CDR3 reads TGTGCCAGCAGCCCCCGGGGACTAGCGGGAAAAGACTCTGGGGCCAACGTCCTGACTTTC. It yields the protein CASSPRGLAGKDSGANVLTF.

The V and J genes are TRBV5-1 and TRBJ1-1; TRBD1 agrees at 8 bases. The CDR3 sequence is 16 residues long. Per germline, CDR1 SGHRS and CDR2 YFSETQ. Trimming cost V 0 bases and J 4 bases; bases outside gene matches: 8. CDR3 DNA: TGCGCCAGCAGCTTGGTCGTGGGGACAGGAGGCACTGAAGCTTTCTTT. Its protein is CASSLVVGTGGTEAFF.

The chain employs TRBV9 and TRBJ2-3, with 16 bases aligning to TRBD2. The CDR3 has 17 amino acids. V shed 3 bases, J shed 5 bases, and the junction held 6 bases outside the gene matches. Germline V gene data show CDR1 as SGDLS and CDR2 as YYNGEE. The CDR3 coding sequence is TGTGCCAGCAGCGCGGGACTAGCGGGGGGGCTCGTAGATACGCAGTATTTT. This codes for CASSAGLAGGLVDTQYF.

This clone came up once. This CDR3 is CASSVIAENTGELFF. The CDR3 DNA reads TGTGCCAGCAGCGTAATTGCGGAAAACACCGGGGAGCTGTTTTTT. The rearrangement joins TRBV9 to TRBJ2-2, with D unresolved. The CDR3 consists of 15 residues. The germline V gene encodes CDR1 SGDLS and CDR2 YYNGEE. V shed 1 base and J shed 2 bases, with 9 bases lying between them. Full variable domain (missing parts from reference TRBV9 and TRBJ2-2): DSGVTQTPKHLITATGQRVTLRCSPRSGDLSVYWYQQSLDQGLQFLIQYYNGEERAKGNILERFSAQQFPDLHSELNLSSLELGDSALYFCASSVIAENTGELFFGEGSRLTVL.

The chain links TRBV12-3 or TRBV12-4 to TRBJ2-2; the match to TRBD1 covers 7 bases. The trim removed 6 bases at V and 6 bases at J, leaving 4 bases unmatched. This CDR3 has 13 amino acids. CDR3 in DNA: TGTGCCAGCAGCGCAGGGGGTTCCGGGGAGCTGTTTTTT. Protein sequence: CASSAGGSGELFF.

Here the CDR3 DNA reads TGTGCCAGCAGTACCGACAGGGGCCTCTACAATGAGCAGTTCTTC. Protein sequence: CASSTDRGLYNEQFF. The chain joins TRBV27 to TRBJ2-1; 8 bases match TRBD1. Germline CDR1 MNHEY, CDR2 SMNVEV (reference sequence). The CDR3 loop spans 15 amino acids. Unmatched junction bases numbered 6, after V lost 5 bases and J lost 3 bases.

The chain carries TRBV21-1 and TRBJ2-5; the table's D call, TRBD1, has no DNA check behind it. TRBV21-1 is a pseudogene segment. The CDR3 covers 14 residues. CDR3 protein: CASSLERGWETQYF. The CDR3 DNA follows: TGTGCCAGCAGCCTGGAAAGGGGTTGGGAGACCCAGTACTTC.

The rearrangement links TRBV5-5 to TRBJ2-3; D uncertain. Germline CDR1 is SGHKS and CDR2 is YYEKEE (reference sequence). The CDR3 extends over 12 amino acids. Trimming removed 4 bases from V and 6 bases from J, with 9 bases in between. The CDR3 region has the DNA TGTGCCAGCAGCCCCTTAGTGGATACGCAGTATTTT. As protein: CASSPLVDTQYF. The complete variable domain, with remaining parts taken from reference TRBV5-5 and TRBJ2-3, reads DAGVTQSPTHLIKTRGQQVTLRCSPISGHKSVSWYQQVLGQGPQFIFQYYEKEERGRGNFPDRFSARQFPNYSSELNVNALLLGDSALYLCASSPLVDTQYFGPGTRLTVL.

This sequence joins TRBV6-4 and TRBJ2-2, with D possibly TRBD2 on 5 matching bases. The V end was cut by 8 bases, the J end by 2 bases, with 21 bases between. Germline V gene sequence: CDR1 MRHNA, CDR2 SNTAGT. The length of the CDR3 is 17 residues. The CDR3 DNA follows: TGTGCCAGCTCCCGACAATCGGGGTCGTCAAACACCGGGGAGCTGTTTTTT. This translates into CASSRQSGSSNTGELFF.

The chain couples TRBV5-1 to TRBJ2-3; no clear D gene. The V and J ends lost 3 bases and 5 bases respectively, with 10 bases between them. The CDR3 is 13 amino acids. Germline loops: CDR1 SGHRS, CDR2 YFSETQ. The DNA of the CDR3 is TGCGCCAGCAGCTCTCCTACTTTAGATACGCAGTATTTT. Its translation is CASSSPTLDTQYF.

This clone was counted once. The rearrangement links TRBV5-1 to TRBJ2-5, with 8 bases lining up with TRBD2. The junction had 15 bases not matched to a gene; V was cut back by 4 bases and J by 1 base. The CDR3 covers 18 residues. CDR1 and CDR2 (germline): SGHRS, YFSETQ. The CDR3 coding sequence is TGCGCCAGCAGCATGGGACTAGTATACCCCTCAAGCCAAGAGACCCAGTACTTC. Its protein product is CASSMGLVYPSSQETQYF.

There are a few counts of this clone. The chain uses TRBV24-1 and TRBJ2-3, with TRBD2 as a possible D gene (6 bases). CDR3 length: 17 residues. Per germline, CDR1 KGHDR and CDR2 SFDVKD. V was cut by 0 bases and J by 4 bases, with 16 bases left in between. CDR3 sequence reads: CATSDLRGTGAADTQYF. CDR3 bases: TGTGCCACCAGTGATTTGCGAGGGACTGGGGCTGCAGATACGCAGTATTTT.

This chain uses TRBV5-1 with TRBJ2-6, with 7 nucleotides matching TRBD1. Germline lookup yields CDR1 SGHRS and CDR2 YFSETQ. This CDR3 region has 14 residues. V gave up 5 bases and J gave up 2 bases; unmatched junction bases: 1. The CDR3 loop reads CASRQGTGANVLTF. For the CDR3, the DNA is TGCGCCAGCAGACAGGGGACTGGGGCCAACGTCCTGACTTTC.

For the CDR3, the DNA is TGTGCCAGCAGGGGACAGGGGGCGTCAGATACGCAGTATTTT. Translating it yields CASRGQGASDTQYF. The chain links TRBV2 to TRBJ2-3, with TRBD1 matching over 12 bases. The CDR3 contains 14 residues. Germline CDR1 and CDR2: SNHLY and FYNNEI. After removal of 6 bases from V and 4 bases from J, the junction contained 2 bases not matched to a gene.

The V gene is TRBV3-1 (or the pseudogene TRBV3-2), the J gene TRBJ1-2; a possible D gene is TRBD1 (6 bases). V shed 4 bases and J shed 7 bases, with 31 bases lying between them. The CDR3 length is 19 residues. Germline V gene sequence: CDR1 LGHDT, CDR2 YNNKEL (reference sequence). CDR3 coding DNA: TGTGCCAGCAGCCGGGGAAATTTGAATTGGGACACTGATCCGTCTGGCTACACCTTC. Translating gives CASSRGNLNWDTDPSGYTF.

The chain couples TRBV5-6 to TRBJ1-2; no firm D call. The CDR3 extends over 15 amino acids. V shed 2 bases and J shed 8 bases, with 19 bases lying between them. CDR1 is SGHDT and CDR2 is YYEEEE in the germline V gene. The CDR3 DNA is TGTGCCAGCAGCTTCTTACTTCGCGGAGGGAGCGGCTACACCTTC. Encoded protein: CASSFLLRGGSGYTF. The variable domain in full, completed from reference TRBV5-6 and TRBJ1-2, reads DAGVTQSPTHLIKTRGQQVTLRCSPKSGHDTVSWYQQALGQGPQFIFQYYEEEERQRGNFPDRFSGHQFPNYSSELNVNALLLGDSALYLCASSFLLRGGSGYTFGSGTRLTVV.

The V gene is TRBV27, the J gene TRBJ2-2; tentative D call: TRBD2 (6 bases). The CDR3 is 15 residues long. In germline, CDR1 is MNHEY, CDR2 SMNVEV (reference sequence). Trimming shortened V by 4 bases and J by 5 bases, and 14 bases separated the two germline ends. CDR3 residues: CASSSRGLLTGELFF. The CDR3 DNA sequence: TGTGCCAGCAGTTCCCGGGGACTCCTAACCGGGGAGCTGTTTTTT.

The rearrangement uses TRBV11-3 and TRBJ1-1, with 10 nucleotides matching TRBD1. The CDR3 runs 15 residues. Germline V gene lookup returns CDR1 SGHNT and CDR2 YENEEA. V was clipped by 1 base and J by 4 bases; unmatched bases: 3. The DNA of the CDR3 is TGTGCCAGCAGCTTAGGCGGACAGGGGGGCACTGAAGCTTTCTTT. As protein: CASSLGGQGGTEAFF.

The chain links TRBV27 to TRBJ2-7; 7 bases align to TRBD1. The CDR3 is 14 amino acids. V dropped 5 bases and J dropped 4; count of bases not matched to a gene: 8. The germline V gene has CDR1 MNHEY and CDR2 SMNVEV (reference sequence). CDR3 amino acids: CASSTGTELYEQYF. CDR3 DNA: TGTGCCAGCAGTACCGGGACAGAACTTTACGAGCAGTACTTC.

On this clone itself: At the DNA level, this CDR3 is encoded by other sequences in the same sample as well. This sequence joins TRBV4-1 and TRBJ2-3; 11 bases fit TRBD2. V shed 1 base, J shed 4 bases, and the junction held 1 base outside the gene matches. This CDR3 is 15 amino acids long. Per germline, CDR1 MGHRA and CDR2 YSYEKL. The CDR3 region is CASSQGGLAADTQYF. The CDR3 nucleotides read TGCGCCAGCAGCCAAGGGGGACTAGCGGCAGATACGCAGTATTTT.